This paragraph covers one TCR beta chain sequence. Trimming removed 0 bases from V and 8 bases from J; junction bases left unmatched: 8. There are 15 residues in the CDR3. Germline-derived CDR1 and CDR2 are LGHDT and YNNKEL (reference sequence). Original processing notes: Counts of nucleated cells, estimated from reference gene primer amplification, were obtained. Profiled with immunoSEQ multiplex PCR; TCRdb holds only in-frame clones, not every one. V, J and clone size are those of that table, while D and trimming were read from the DNA. The top ten clones hold over 0.7% of a sample with 150,000 to 200,000 clones, 87% of them seen once. This entry is derived from a study of blood T cell repertoires in COVID-19. Turning to the study itself: Sample material is recorded as cDNA or gDNA derived from T cells, B-cell-depleted T cells, or PBMCs.

This sequence joins TRBV3-1 (or the pseudogene TRBV3-2) and TRBJ1-2; TRBD1 agrees at 8 bases. The specimen sequenced was peripheral blood. This clonotype originated in a woman younger than 30 who had recovered from COVID-19. DNA of the CDR3: TGTGCCAGCAGCCAAGATCTCCCAGGGGGCTGGGGCTACACCTTC. It yields the protein CASSQDLPGGWGYTF.